Below, 5 T cell receptor beta chains from the same sample are listed, as sequenced in a study of blood T cell repertoires in COVID-19. The assay was immunoSEQ multiplex PCR, and TCRdb's table has in-frame clones only and misses some. The sample gives 45,000 to 55,000 clones, roughly 91% of which show up once; around 3.2% is in the top ten. Sequencing was carried out using peripheral blood. All receptors come from a human donor in a cohort sampled during active COVID-19.

The chain uses TRBV24-1 and TRBJ2-2; D is perhaps TRBD2 (6 bases). The V gene's germline CDR1 is KGHDR and CDR2 SFDVKD. V was shortened by 0 bases and J by 3 bases, with 7 bases between the two germline ends. This CDR3 has 15 amino acids. CDR3 DNA: TGTGCCACCAGTGATTTGCAGCGGGACACCGGGGAGCTGTTTTTT. As protein: CATSDLQRDTGELFF.

The J gene is TRBJ1-5, the V gene TRBV6-5; TRBD1 aligns across 7 bases. Unmatched junction bases numbered 4, after V lost 4 bases and J lost 1 base. The CDR3 is 15 residues long. Germline V CDR1 and CDR2: MNHEY, SVGAGI. The CDR3: CASSSGGVSNQPQHF. In DNA, the CDR3 is TGTGCCAGCAGTTCAGGGGGAGTGAGCAATCAGCCCCAGCATTTT.

This clone appeared a single time. The rearrangement uses TRBV6-5 and TRBJ2-7; perhaps TRBD2 as D (5 bases). This CDR3 region has 15 residues. In germline, CDR1 is MNHEY, CDR2 SVGAGI. Between the trimmed V and J ends, which lost 8 bases and 2 bases, there was a span of 19 bases. The chain's CDR3 is CASGTTRGPPYEQYF. The DNA for the CDR3 is TGTGCCAGCGGCACAACCCGGGGTCCCCCCTACGAGCAGTACTTC.

The V gene is TRBV11-2, the J gene TRBJ2-1, with D unclear. With 2 bases removed from V and 6 bases from J, the gap between germline ends came to 11 bases. CDR1 is SGHAT and CDR2 is FQNNGV in the germline V gene. This CDR3 contains 14 residues. The CDR3 reads CASSLYYAPNEQFF. DNA of the CDR3: TGTGCCAGCAGCTTATACTACGCCCCCAATGAGCAGTTCTTC.

The rearrangement joins TRBV18 to TRBJ2-7; TRBD1 is a possible D gene (5 bases). The length of the CDR3 is 14 residues. Germline lookup yields CDR1 KGHSH and CDR2 LQKENI. V lost 0 bases, J lost 2 bases, and 8 bases lay in between. CDR3 DNA: TGTGCCAGCTCACCACCGTCAGGGACCTACGAGCAGTACTTC. It specifies CASSPPSGTYEQYF. The complete variable domain, with remaining parts taken from reference TRBV18 and TRBJ2-7, reads NAGVMQNPRHLVRRRGQEARLRCSPMKGHSHVYWYRQLPEEGLKFMVYLQKENIIDESGMPKERFSAEFPKEGPSILRIQQVVRGDSAAYFCASSPPSGTYEQYFGPGTRLTVT.